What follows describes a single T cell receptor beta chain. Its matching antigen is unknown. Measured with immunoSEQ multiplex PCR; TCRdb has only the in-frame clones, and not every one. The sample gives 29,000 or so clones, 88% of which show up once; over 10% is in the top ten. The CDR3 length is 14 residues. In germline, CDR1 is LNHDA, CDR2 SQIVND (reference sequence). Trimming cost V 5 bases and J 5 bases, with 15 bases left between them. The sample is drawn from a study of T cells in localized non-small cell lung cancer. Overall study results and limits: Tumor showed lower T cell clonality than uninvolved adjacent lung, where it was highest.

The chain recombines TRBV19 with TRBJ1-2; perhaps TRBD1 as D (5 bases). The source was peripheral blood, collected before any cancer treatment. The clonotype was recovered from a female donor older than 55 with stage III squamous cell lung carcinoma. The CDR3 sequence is CASSAGAWEYGYTF. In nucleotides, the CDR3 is TGTGCCAGTAGTGCCGGGGCCTGGGAATATGGCTACACCTTC.